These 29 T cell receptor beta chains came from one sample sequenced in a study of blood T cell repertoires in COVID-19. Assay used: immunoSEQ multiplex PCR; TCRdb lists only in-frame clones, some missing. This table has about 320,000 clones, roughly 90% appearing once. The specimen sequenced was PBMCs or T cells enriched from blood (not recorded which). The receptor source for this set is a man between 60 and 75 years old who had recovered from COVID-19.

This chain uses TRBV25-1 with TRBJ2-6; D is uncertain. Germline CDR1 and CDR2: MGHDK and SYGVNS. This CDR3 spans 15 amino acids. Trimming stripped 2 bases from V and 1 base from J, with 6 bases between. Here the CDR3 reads CASSEPGSGANVLTF. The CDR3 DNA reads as TGTGCCAGCAGTGAACCCGGTTCTGGGGCCAACGTCCTGACTTTC.

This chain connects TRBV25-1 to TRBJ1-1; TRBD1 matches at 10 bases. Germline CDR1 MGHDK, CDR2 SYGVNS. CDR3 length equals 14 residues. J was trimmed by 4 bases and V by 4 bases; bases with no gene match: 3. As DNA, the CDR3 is TGTGCCAGCAGTGTCGGGACAGGGGCCACTGAAGCTTTCTTT. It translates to CASSVGTGATEAFF. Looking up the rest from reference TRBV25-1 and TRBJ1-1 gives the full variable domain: EADIYQTPRYLVIGTGKKITLECSQTMGHDKMYWYQQDPGMELHLIHYSYGVNSTEKGDLSSESTVSRIRTEHFPLTLESARPSHTSQYLCASSVGTGATEAFFGQGTRLTVV.

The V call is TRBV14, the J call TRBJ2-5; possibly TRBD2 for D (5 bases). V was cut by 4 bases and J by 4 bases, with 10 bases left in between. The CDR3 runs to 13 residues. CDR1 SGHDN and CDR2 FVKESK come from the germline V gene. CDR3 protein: CASSRDGIETQYF. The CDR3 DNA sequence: TGTGCCAGCAGCCGAGACGGGATAGAGACCCAGTACTTC.

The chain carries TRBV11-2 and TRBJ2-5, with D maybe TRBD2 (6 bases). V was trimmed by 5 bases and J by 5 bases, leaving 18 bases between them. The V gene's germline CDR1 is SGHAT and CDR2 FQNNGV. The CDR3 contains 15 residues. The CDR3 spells CASSPEVAGRETQYF. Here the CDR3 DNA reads TGTGCCAGCAGCCCAGAGGTGGCAGGGAGGGAGACCCAGTACTTC.

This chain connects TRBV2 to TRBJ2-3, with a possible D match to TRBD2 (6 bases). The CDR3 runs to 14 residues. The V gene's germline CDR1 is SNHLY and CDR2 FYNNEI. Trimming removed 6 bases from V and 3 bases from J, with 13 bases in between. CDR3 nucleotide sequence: TGTGCCAGCAGGGGGTCCGGGGGAACAGATACGCAGTATTTT. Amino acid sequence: CASRGSGGTDTQYF.

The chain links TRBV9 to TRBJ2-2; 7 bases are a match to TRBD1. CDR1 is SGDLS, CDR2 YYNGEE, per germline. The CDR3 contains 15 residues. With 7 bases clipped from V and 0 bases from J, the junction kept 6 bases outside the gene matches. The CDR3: CASGPGQTNTGELFF. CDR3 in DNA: TGTGCCAGCGGACCGGGACAGACGAACACCGGGGAGCTGTTTTTT.

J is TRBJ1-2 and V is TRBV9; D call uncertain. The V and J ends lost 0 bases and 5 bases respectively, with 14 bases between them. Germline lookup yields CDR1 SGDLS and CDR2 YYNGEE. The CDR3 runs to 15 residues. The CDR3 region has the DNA TGTGCCAGCAGCGTAGCGGAGGGCCTGGGGTATGGCTACACCTTC. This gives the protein CASSVAEGLGYGYTF.

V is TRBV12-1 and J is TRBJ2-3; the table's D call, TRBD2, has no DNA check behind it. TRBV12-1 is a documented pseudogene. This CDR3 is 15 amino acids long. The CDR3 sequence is CASSFSLAVADTQYF. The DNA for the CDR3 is TGTGCCAGCAGCTTCTCACTAGCTGTGGCAGATACGCAGTATTTT.

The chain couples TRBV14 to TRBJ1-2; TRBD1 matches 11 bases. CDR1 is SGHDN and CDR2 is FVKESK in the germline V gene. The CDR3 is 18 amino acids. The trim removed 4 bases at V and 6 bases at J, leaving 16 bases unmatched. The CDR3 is CASSPKGQGVQYLHGYTF. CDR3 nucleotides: TGTGCCAGCAGCCCTAAGGGACAGGGGGTTCAATATCTTCATGGCTACACCTTC.

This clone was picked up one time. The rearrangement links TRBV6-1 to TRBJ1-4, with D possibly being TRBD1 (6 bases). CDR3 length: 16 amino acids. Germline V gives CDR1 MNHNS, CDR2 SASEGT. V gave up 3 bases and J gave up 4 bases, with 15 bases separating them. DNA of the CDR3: TGTGCCAGCAGTGACGAAAGTAGGGGGAATAATGAAAAACTGTTTTTT. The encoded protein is CASSDESRGNNEKLFF.

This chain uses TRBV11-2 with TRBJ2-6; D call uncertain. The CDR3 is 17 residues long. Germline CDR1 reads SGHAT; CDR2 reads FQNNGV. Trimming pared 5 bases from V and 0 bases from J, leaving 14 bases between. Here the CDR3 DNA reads TGTGCCAGCAGCCGTCGGGTCCAAGCCTCTGGGGCCAACGTCCTGACTTTC. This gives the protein CASSRRVQASGANVLTF.

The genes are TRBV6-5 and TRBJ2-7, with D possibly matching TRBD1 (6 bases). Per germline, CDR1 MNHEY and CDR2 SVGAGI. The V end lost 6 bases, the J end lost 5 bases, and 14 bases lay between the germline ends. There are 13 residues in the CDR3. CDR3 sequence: CASRQTGLDEQYF. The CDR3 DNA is TGTGCCAGCAGACAAACAGGGTTAGACGAGCAGTACTTC.

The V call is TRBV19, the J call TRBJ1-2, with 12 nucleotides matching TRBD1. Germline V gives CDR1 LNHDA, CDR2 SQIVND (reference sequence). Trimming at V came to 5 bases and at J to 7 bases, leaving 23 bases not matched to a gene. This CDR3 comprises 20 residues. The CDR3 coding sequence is TGTGCCAGTAGTGCCGGAGGGGGACCGGGACAGGGGGCTGGCGGGAGTGGCTACACCTTC. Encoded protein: CASSAGGGPGQGAGGSGYTF.

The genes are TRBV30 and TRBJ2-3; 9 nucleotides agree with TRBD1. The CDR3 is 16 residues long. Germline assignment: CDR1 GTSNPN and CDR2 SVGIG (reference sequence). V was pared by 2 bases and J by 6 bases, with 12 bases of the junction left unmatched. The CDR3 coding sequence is TGTGCCTGGAGTTCCCCTGGGACAGGGAGGGCGGATACGCAGTATTTT. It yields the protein CAWSSPGTGRADTQYF.

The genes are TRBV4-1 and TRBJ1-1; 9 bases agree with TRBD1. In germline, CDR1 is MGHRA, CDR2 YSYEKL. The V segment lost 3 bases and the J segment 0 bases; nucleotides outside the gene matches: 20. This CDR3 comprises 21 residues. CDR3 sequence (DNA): TGCGCCAGCAGCCAGCGTCACTTGGGTTTGCCCGGACAGGGGTTGAACACTGAAGCTTTCTTT. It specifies CASSQRHLGLPGQGLNTEAFF.

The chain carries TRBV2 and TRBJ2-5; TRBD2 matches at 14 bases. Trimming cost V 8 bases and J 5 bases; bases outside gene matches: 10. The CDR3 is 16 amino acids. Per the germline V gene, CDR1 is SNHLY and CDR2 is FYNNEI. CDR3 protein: CASGKTSGRAGETQYF. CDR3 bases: TGTGCCAGCGGAAAGACTAGCGGGAGGGCCGGGGAGACCCAGTACTTC. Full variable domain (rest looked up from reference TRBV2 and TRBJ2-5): EPEVTQTPSHQVTQMGQEVILRCVPISNHLYFYWYRQILGQKVEFLVSFYNNEISEKSEIFDDQFSVERPDGSNFTLKIRSTKLEDSAMYFCASGKTSGRAGETQYFGPGTRLLVL.

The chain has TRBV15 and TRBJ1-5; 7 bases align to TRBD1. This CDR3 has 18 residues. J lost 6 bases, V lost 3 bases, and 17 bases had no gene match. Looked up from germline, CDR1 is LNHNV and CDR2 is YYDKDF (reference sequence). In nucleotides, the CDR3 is TGTGCCACCAGCAGGTCCGAGGGGGCGGTAGCGCTCGGTCAGCCCCAGCATTTT. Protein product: CATSRSEGAVALGQPQHF.

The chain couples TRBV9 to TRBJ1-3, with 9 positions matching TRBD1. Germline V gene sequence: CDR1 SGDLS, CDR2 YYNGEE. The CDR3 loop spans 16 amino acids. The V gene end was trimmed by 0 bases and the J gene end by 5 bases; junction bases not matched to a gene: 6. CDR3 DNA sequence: TGTGCCAGCAGCGTAGAAGGGACAGGGAGGAGAAACACCATATATTTT. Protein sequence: CASSVEGTGRRNTIYF.

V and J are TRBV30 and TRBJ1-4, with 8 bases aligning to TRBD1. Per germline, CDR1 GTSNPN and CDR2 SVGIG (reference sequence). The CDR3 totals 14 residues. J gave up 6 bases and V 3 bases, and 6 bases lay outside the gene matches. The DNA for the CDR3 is TGTGCCTGGAGAGCAGGGGGCGCGGATGAAAAACTGTTTTTT. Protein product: CAWRAGGADEKLFF.

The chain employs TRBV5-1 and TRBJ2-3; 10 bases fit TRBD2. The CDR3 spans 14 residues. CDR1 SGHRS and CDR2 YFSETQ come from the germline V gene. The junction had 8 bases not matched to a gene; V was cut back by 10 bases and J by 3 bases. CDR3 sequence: CACSSGSFTDTQYF. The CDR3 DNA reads TGCGCCTGCTCTAGCGGGAGTTTTACAGATACGCAGTATTTT.

As DNA, the CDR3 is TGTGCCAGCAGTAGCACAGGGTTTTATCAGCCCCAGCATTTT. Translated, it gives CASSSTGFYQPQHF. The J gene is TRBJ1-5, the V gene TRBV2, with D perhaps matching TRBD1 (6 bases). Trimming removed 5 bases at V and 5 bases at J, with 13 bases between. The CDR3 covers 14 residues. Germline CDR1 and CDR2: SNHLY and FYNNEI.

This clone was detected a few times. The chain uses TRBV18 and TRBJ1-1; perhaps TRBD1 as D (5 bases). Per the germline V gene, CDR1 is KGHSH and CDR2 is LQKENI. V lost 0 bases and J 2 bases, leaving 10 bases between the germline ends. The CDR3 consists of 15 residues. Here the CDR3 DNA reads TGTGCCAGCTCACCACCTATTCAGGGAAACACTGAAGCTTTCTTT. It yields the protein CASSPPIQGNTEAFF.

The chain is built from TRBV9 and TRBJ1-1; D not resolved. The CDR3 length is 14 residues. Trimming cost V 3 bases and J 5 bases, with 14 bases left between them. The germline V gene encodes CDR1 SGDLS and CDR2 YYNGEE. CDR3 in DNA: TGTGCCAGCAGCGATGGGAGCCTGTTTACTGAAGCTTTCTTT. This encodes CASSDGSLFTEAFF.

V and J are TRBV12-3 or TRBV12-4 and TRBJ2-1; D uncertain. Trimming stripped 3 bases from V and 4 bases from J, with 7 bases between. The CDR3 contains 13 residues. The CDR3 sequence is CASSFLSYNEQFF. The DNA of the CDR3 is TGTGCCAGCAGTTTTTTATCGTACAATGAGCAGTTCTTC.

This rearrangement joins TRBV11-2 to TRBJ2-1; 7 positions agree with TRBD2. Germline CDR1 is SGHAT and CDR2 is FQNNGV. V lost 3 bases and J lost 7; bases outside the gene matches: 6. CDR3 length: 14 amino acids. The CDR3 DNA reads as TGTGCCAGCAGCTTCGGGGGAGGGAAGAATGAGCAGTTCTTC. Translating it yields CASSFGGGKNEQFF.

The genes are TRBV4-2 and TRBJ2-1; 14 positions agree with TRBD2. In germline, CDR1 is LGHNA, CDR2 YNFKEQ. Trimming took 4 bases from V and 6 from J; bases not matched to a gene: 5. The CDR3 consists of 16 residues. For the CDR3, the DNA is TGTGCCAGCAGCCGAACCGGGACTAGCGGGAGCAATGAGCAGTTCTTC. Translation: CASSRTGTSGSNEQFF.

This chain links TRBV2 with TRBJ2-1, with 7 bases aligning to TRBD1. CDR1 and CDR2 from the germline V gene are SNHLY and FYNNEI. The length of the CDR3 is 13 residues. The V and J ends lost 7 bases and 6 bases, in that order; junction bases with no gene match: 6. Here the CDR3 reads CASTRGYLNEQFF. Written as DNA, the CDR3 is TGTGCCAGCACCAGGGGGTACCTCAATGAGCAGTTCTTC.

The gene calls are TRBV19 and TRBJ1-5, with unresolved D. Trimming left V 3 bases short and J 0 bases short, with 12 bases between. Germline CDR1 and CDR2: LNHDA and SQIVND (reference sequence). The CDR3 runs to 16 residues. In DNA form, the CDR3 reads TGTGCCAGTAGTATTGAGGTCCAGTATAGCAATCAGCCCCAGCATTTT. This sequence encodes CASSIEVQYSNQPQHF.

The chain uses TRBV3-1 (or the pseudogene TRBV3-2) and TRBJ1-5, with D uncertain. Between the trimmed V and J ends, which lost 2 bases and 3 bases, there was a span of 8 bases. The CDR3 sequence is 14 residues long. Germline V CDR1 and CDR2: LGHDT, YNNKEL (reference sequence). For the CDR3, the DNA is TGTGCCAGCAGCCAATTTCCAGTCAATCAGCCCCAGCATTTT. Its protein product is CASSQFPVNQPQHF.